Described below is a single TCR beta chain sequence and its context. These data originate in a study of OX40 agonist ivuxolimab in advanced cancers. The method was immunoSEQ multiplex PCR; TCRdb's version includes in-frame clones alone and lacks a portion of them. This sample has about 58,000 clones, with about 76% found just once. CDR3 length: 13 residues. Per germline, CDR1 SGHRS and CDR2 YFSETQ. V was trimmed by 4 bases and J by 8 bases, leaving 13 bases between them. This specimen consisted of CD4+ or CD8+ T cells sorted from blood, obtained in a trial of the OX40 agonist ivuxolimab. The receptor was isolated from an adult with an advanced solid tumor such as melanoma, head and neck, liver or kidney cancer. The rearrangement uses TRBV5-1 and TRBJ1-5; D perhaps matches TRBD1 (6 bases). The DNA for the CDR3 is TGCGCCAGCAGCCCCACAGGGCGTGAGCCCCAGCATTTT. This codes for CASSPTGREPQHF.